The next 29 T cell receptor beta chains were all read from a single sample in a study of cytomegalovirus exposure and HLA in healthy donors. PCR involved 60 Vbeta and 13 Jbeta primers. Generated by immunoSEQ multiplex PCR, the TCRdb table keeps only in-frame clones and is missing some. The repertoire has approximately 110,000 clones, about four fifths of them found once; the top ten carry roughly 2.5%. Sequenced input: PBMCs. These receptors all come from a woman under 30 in good health and CMV-seronegative.

J is TRBJ1-1 and V is TRBV6-7; TRBD1 aligns across 8 bases. TRBV6-7 is known as an ORF, though its function is uncertain. The CDR3 has 14 amino acids. V gave up 6 bases and J gave up 9 bases; unmatched junction bases: 12. CDR3 sequence reads: CASSRTGIGLKAFF. The DNA of the CDR3 is TGTGCCAGCAGCAGGACAGGGATCGGGTTGAAAGCTTTCTTT.

This chain joins TRBV6-1 and TRBJ2-2, with D perhaps matching TRBD1 (5 bases). The CDR3 length is 15 residues. V was pared by 10 bases and J by 1 base, with 16 bases between. CDR1 and CDR2 (germline): MNHNS, SASEGT. The CDR3 loop reads CATHGVQGNTGELFF. In nucleotides, the CDR3 is TGTGCCACCCACGGAGTTCAGGGGAACACCGGGGAGCTGTTTTTT.

The rearrangement joins TRBV2 to TRBJ2-7; the match to TRBD2 covers 10 bases. Losses at the gene ends were 4 bases for V and 7 bases for J; bases not matched to a gene: 7. CDR1 and CDR2 (germline): SNHLY, FYNNEI. This CDR3 region has 14 residues. The CDR3 nucleotides read TGTGCCAGCAGTGTAAGCGGGGGGGCCTGGGAGCAGTACGTC. This encodes CASSVSGGAWEQYV.

The chain combines TRBV6-6 with TRBJ2-2; 7 bases fit TRBD1. J gave up 9 bases and V 5 bases, and 3 bases lay outside the gene matches. The CDR3 runs to 12 residues. The germline V gene encodes CDR1 MNHNY and CDR2 SVGAGI (reference sequence). CDR3 residues: CASSQTGRELFF. In DNA, the CDR3 is TGTGCCAGCAGTCAGACAGGGAGGGAGCTGTTTTTT.

DNA of the CDR3: TGCGCCAGCAGCCACCTGGACAGGGAGAGCTATGGCTACACCTTC. Its translation: CASSHLDRESYGYTF. The chain recombines TRBV4-1 with TRBJ1-2, with 8 bases identical to TRBD1. The germline gives CDR1 MGHRA, CDR2 YSYEKL. V trimming: 3 bases; J trimming: 4 bases; junction bases outside the gene matches: 7. CDR3 length: 15 amino acids.

The V gene is TRBV19, the J gene TRBJ1-2; maybe TRBD1 (6 bases). The CDR3 is made up of 13 amino acids. Germline values: CDR1 LNHDA, CDR2 SQIVND (reference sequence). V was cut by 7 bases and J by 1 base, with 10 bases left in between. The CDR3 coding sequence is TGTGCCAGTAATCAGGGGAGTAACTATGGCTACACCTTC. Residues: CASNQGSNYGYTF.

The chain carries TRBV28 and TRBJ1-1, with 7 nucleotides matching TRBD1. J was trimmed by 2 bases and V by 4 bases; bases with no gene match: 10. This CDR3 is built from 16 residues. Germline lookup yields CDR1 MDHEN and CDR2 SYDVKM. CDR3 DNA: TGTGCCAGCAGTTCCCTTGGGGACAGAGGTAACACTGAAGCTTTCTTT. It translates to CASSSLGDRGNTEAFF.

This clone was counted a few times. The V and J genes are TRBV7-9 and TRBJ1-4; 9 positions agree with TRBD1. Germline values: CDR1 SEHNR, CDR2 FQNEAQ (reference sequence). The CDR3 spans 16 residues. The V segment lost 7 bases and the J segment 7 bases; nucleotides outside the gene matches: 13. CDR3 in DNA: TGTGCCAGCACCAGAATGACCGGGACAGGGACTGAAAAACTGTTTTTT. As protein: CASTRMTGTGTEKLFF. Complete variable domain (other parts from reference TRBV7-9 and TRBJ1-4): DTGVSQNPRHKITKRGQNVTFRCDPISEHNRLYWYRQTLGQGPEFLTYFQNEAQLEKSRLLSDRFSAERPKGSFSTLEIQRTEQGDSAMYLCASTRMTGTGTEKLFFGSGTQLSVL.

The chain recombines TRBV5-1 with TRBJ2-3; the D is unclear. CDR3 size: 15 residues. From germline, CDR1 is SGHRS and CDR2 YFSETQ. The V end lost 2 bases, the J end lost 2 bases, and 12 bases lay between the germline ends. The CDR3 is CASSFGRPNTDTQYF. The CDR3 DNA is TGCGCCAGCAGCTTCGGCAGGCCAAACACAGATACGCAGTATTTT.

The chain carries TRBV2 and TRBJ2-7; no clear D. The CDR3 is 13 residues long. Trimming left V 1 base short and J 10 bases short, with 14 bases between. CDR1 is SNHLY and CDR2 is FYNNEI in the germline V gene. The CDR3 here is CASSEGEYGLQYF. The CDR3 coding sequence is TGTGCCAGCAGTGAAGGAGAATACGGTCTTCAGTACTTC.

This clone was observed a few times. CDR3 coding DNA: TGTGCCAGCAGCCAACCCTCGGGACAGATTAATGAAAAACTGTTTTTT. Translation gives CASSQPSGQINEKLFF. This chain joins TRBV4-2 and TRBJ1-4; the match to TRBD1 covers 7 bases. The V gene's germline CDR1 is LGHNA and CDR2 YNFKEQ. The CDR3 length is 16 residues. V lost 2 bases to trimming and J lost 4 bases; unmatched junction nucleotides: 7.

This clone was seen a handful of times. The CDR3 DNA reads TGTGCCAGCAGCTTAGAGCCAGGGGCGGCCTACGAGCAGTACTTC. Translation: CASSLEPGAAYEQYF. This chain links TRBV7-9 with TRBJ2-7; D might be TRBD1 (6 bases). Trimming stripped 1 base from V and 2 bases from J, with 12 bases between. Looked up from germline, CDR1 is SEHNR and CDR2 is FQNEAQ (reference sequence). This CDR3 region has 15 residues.

The rearrangement links TRBV7-9 to TRBJ2-2; D gene uncertain. The CDR3 covers 12 residues. In germline, CDR1 is SEHNR, CDR2 FQNEAQ (reference sequence). V was pared by 3 bases and J by 8 bases, with 7 bases between. The CDR3 here is CASSFAFGELFF. For the CDR3, the DNA is TGTGCCAGCAGCTTCGCGTTTGGGGAGCTGTTTTTT.

This clone was seen ten or more times. This chain uses TRBV10-2 with TRBJ2-6; tentative D call: TRBD1 (6 bases). There are 16 residues in the CDR3. Trimming took off 0 bases at V and 0 bases at J, with 6 bases between the two ends. Germline assignment: CDR1 WSHSY and CDR2 SAAADI. The CDR3 nucleotides are TGCGCCAGCAGTGAGTCAGGGGGCTCTGGGGCCAACGTCCTGACTTTC. Translating gives CASSESGGSGANVLTF.

The chain carries TRBV4-2 and TRBJ2-2; tentatively, D is TRBD1 (5 bases). Germline CDR1 and CDR2: LGHNA and YNFKEQ. V lost 0 bases, J lost 6 bases, and 11 bases lay in between. This CDR3 contains 15 residues. CDR3 loop: CASSQESPRAGELFF. The CDR3 coding sequence is TGTGCCAGCAGCCAAGAGTCGCCCAGGGCCGGGGAGCTGTTTTTT.

The chain uses TRBV27 and TRBJ2-7, with D possibly being TRBD2 (6 bases). V was clipped by 11 bases and J by 2 bases, with 10 bases between them. Germline-derived CDR1 and CDR2 are MNHEY and SMNVEV (reference sequence). This CDR3 spans 11 amino acids. CDR3 DNA sequence: TGTGCCGCGGGATTCCCCTACGAGCAGTACGTC. This translates into CAAGFPYEQYV.

The J gene is TRBJ2-7, the V gene TRBV7-6; a possible D gene is TRBD1 (6 bases). This CDR3 is 15 amino acids long. In germline, CDR1 is SGHVS, CDR2 FNYEAQ. The V gene lost 4 bases and the J gene lost 6 bases, with 19 bases spanning the gap. The CDR3 nucleotides read TGTGCCAGCAGCTGGGGCCGTGCACAGGGTACCGAGCAGTACTTC. Translating it yields CASSWGRAQGTEQYF.

The chain couples TRBV5-1 to TRBJ2-2; D call uncertain. Between the trimmed V and J ends, which lost 0 bases and 6 bases, there was a span of 3 bases. Germline CDR1 SGHRS, CDR2 YFSETQ. This CDR3 contains 12 residues. The CDR3 DNA reads as TGCGCCAGCAGCTTGGGGCCCGGGGAGCTGTTTTTT. Residues: CASSLGPGELFF.

The chain joins TRBV14 to TRBJ2-3; 11 nucleotides line up with TRBD2. The V gene end was trimmed by 4 bases and the J gene end by 5 bases; junction bases not matched to a gene: 5. CDR3 length equals 15 residues. Germline V gene sequence: CDR1 SGHDN, CDR2 FVKESK. The CDR3 loop is CASSRLAGGRDTQYF. CDR3 nucleotides: TGTGCCAGCAGCCGATTAGCGGGGGGGAGAGATACGCAGTATTTT.

V is TRBV28 and J is TRBJ1-4; TRBD1 is a possible D gene (5 bases). The V gene's germline CDR1 is MDHEN and CDR2 SYDVKM. Trimming pared 3 bases from V and 8 bases from J, leaving 13 bases between. CDR3 size: 14 residues. The CDR3 nucleotides read TGTGCCAGCAGTTTTAAGGGGAGGGAGGAAAAACTGTTTTTT. It yields the protein CASSFKGREEKLFF.

The chain couples TRBV6-4 to TRBJ1-1; D is unclear. This CDR3 comprises 13 residues. CDR1 and CDR2 from the germline V gene are MRHNA and SNTAGT. V was shortened by 3 bases and J by 4 bases, with 9 bases between the two germline ends. The CDR3 nucleotides read TGTGCCAGCAGTGAGGGCGGAGGCACTGAAGCTTTCTTT. Protein: CASSEGGGTEAFF.

The chain carries TRBV28 and TRBJ2-1, with 12 bases aligning to TRBD2. CDR1 and CDR2 from the germline V gene are MDHEN and SYDVKM. The CDR3 covers 16 residues. Unmatched junction bases numbered 7, after V lost 6 bases and J lost 4 bases. In nucleotides, the CDR3 is TGTGCCAGCAGCCCTCAGACTAGCGGGAGATACAATGAGCAGTTCTTC. This gives the protein CASSPQTSGRYNEQFF.

The chain recombines TRBV4-1 with TRBJ2-3; D is undetermined. There are 15 residues in the CDR3. With 4 bases removed from V and 1 base from J, the gap between germline ends came to 12 bases. From germline, CDR1 is MGHRA and CDR2 YSYEKL. CDR3 in amino acids: CASSLVGVGTDTQYF. In nucleotides, the CDR3 is TGCGCCAGCAGCCTTGTCGGAGTCGGCACAGATACGCAGTATTTT.

This rearrangement joins TRBV2 to TRBJ1-2, with D maybe TRBD1 (5 bases). CDR1 is SNHLY, CDR2 FYNNEI, per germline. The CDR3 runs 12 residues. V was cut by 6 bases and J by 5 bases, with 10 bases left in between. This chain's CDR3 is CASSQQEYGYTF. The CDR3 DNA reads TGTGCCAGCAGCCAACAGGAATATGGCTACACCTTC.

The chain uses TRBV7-2 and TRBJ1-3; D is uncertain. Trimming stripped 3 bases from V and 1 base from J, with 7 bases between. This CDR3 contains 14 residues. Germline CDR1 reads SGHTA; CDR2 reads FQGNSA. CDR3 nucleotides: TGTGCCAGCAGCTTCGGTTTTTCTGGAAACACCATATATTTT. Its translation: CASSFGFSGNTIYF.

V and J are TRBV11-1 and TRBJ2-7, with D possibly TRBD1 on 5 matching bases. CDR1 and CDR2 (germline): SGHAT, FQDESV (reference sequence). Trimming took off 3 bases at V and 2 bases at J, with 8 bases between the two ends. The CDR3 has 13 amino acids. The CDR3 sequence is CASSFLDTYEQYF. The CDR3 DNA is TGTGCCAGCAGCTTTTTGGACACCTACGAGCAGTACTTC. The variable domain in full, completed from reference TRBV11-1 and TRBJ2-7, reads EAEVAQSPRYKITEKSQAVAFWCDPISGHATLYWYRQILGQGPELLVQFQDESVVDDSQLPKDRFSAERLKGVDSTLKIQPAELGDSAMYLCASSFLDTYEQYFGPGTRLTVT.

V is TRBV5-6 and J is TRBJ2-2, with D possibly matching TRBD2 (6 bases). The CDR3 has 12 amino acids. Germline-derived CDR1 and CDR2 are SGHDT and YYEEEE. Between the trimmed V and J ends, which lost 7 bases and 6 bases, there was a span of 10 bases. The CDR3 nucleotides read TGTGCCAGCCAACCGGGGGCCGGGGAGCTGTTTTTT. This codes for CASQPGAGELFF.

The J gene is TRBJ1-5, the V gene TRBV15, with TRBD1 as a possible D gene (6 bases). CDR1 is LNHNV and CDR2 is YYDKDF in the germline V gene (reference sequence). There are 15 residues in the CDR3. Trimming cost V 3 bases and J 3 bases, with 12 bases left between them. Here the CDR3 DNA reads TGTGCCACCAGCAGCCTAGGACAGACCAATCAGCCCCAGCATTTT. Translating gives CATSSLGQTNQPQHF.

The chain carries TRBV29-1 and TRBJ1-1, with TRBD1 identical over 8 bases. With 3 bases clipped from V and 7 bases from J, the junction kept 7 bases outside the gene matches. The CDR3 consists of 13 residues. Per germline, CDR1 SQVTM and CDR2 ANQGSEA. Written as DNA, the CDR3 is TGCAGCGTTGATTCTGTCAGGGGGCTTGAAGCTTTCTTT. It yields the protein CSVDSVRGLEAFF. The full variable domain, in which reference TRBV29-1 and TRBJ1-1 provide the parts outside the CDR3, is SAVISQKPSRDICQRGTSLTIQCQVDSQVTMMFWYRQQPGQSLTLIATANQGSEATYESGFVIDKFPISRPNLTFSTLTVSNMSPEDSSIYLCSVDSVRGLEAFFGQGTRLTVV.